This is a list of T cell receptor beta chains from one sample in a study of kidney transplant recipient with SARS-CoV-2 infection. TCRdb fed the reads into MiXCR, producing one record per CDR3 protein. The sample carries under 300,000 distinct CDR3 sequences, about 28% recorded once. The sequencing here drew on a blood sample, taken at baseline and between days 110 and 120 from a kidney transplant recipient. These receptors all come from a young adult male patient who had COVID-19 and was a kidney transplant recipient. A subset of T cells may come from the graft donor. The CDR3 runs from the conserved cysteine through the conserved F or W. Fields, in order: D gene, J gene, V gene, clone size, CDR3 DNA, CDR3 protein. D genes are given only for firm matches. Some rows mark clone size as missing; the rest say once, few, many or name a class of expanded clone.

>TRBD2|TRBJ2-7|TRBV6-8|many
TGTGCCAGCAGTAACAGCGGGAGCCCGGCCTACGAGCAGTACTTC
CASSNSGSPAYEQYF
>NA|TRBJ2-3|TRBV5-1|once
TGCGCCAGCAGAGACTGGGGCGCAGATACGCAGTATTTT
CASRDWGADTQYF
>NA|TRBJ2-6|TRBV11-2|many
TGTGCCAGCAGCTCCGGTTCAAACAAGCAACAAAGTCGGGCCAACGTCCTGACTTTC
CASSSGSNKQQSRANVLTF
>TRBD1|TRBJ1-2|TRBV20-1|many
TGCAGTGCTGGAATGGGACAGGGGGCGCTTGGCTACACCTTC
CSAGMGQGALGYTF
>NA|TRBJ1-4|TRBV19|many
TGTGCCAGTAGTATAGACCTTTCGACGGTGTTTTTT
CASSIDLSTVFF
>NA|TRBJ2-1|TRBV7-9|NA
TGTGCCAGCACCTGGATTGGCTGGGGGCAGGGTAACAATGAGCAGTTCTTC
CASTWIGWGQGNNEQFF
>NA|TRBJ1-2|TRBV5-6|few
TGTGCCAGCGTACGGGGCAATAGTCGAAAGACCTATGGCTACACCTTC
CASVRGNSRKTYGYTF
>NA|TRBJ1-2|TRBV5-8|many
TGTGCCAGCAAACGGGTTCATCCACGAAAGACCTATGGCTACACCTTC
CASKRVHPRKTYGYTF
>NA|TRBJ1-2|TRBV6-5|many
TGTGCCAGCAGTTCACCCGGGGGGTACTATGGCTACACCTTC
CASSSPGGYYGYTF
>NA|TRBJ2-1|TRBV7-3|many
TGTGCCAGCAGCTTAGGTCTAGCCGTTAGTGAGCAGTTCTTC
CASSLGLAVSEQFF
>NA|TRBJ1-4|TRBV30|many
TGTGCCTGGAGTCCCCAGCTAAATGAAAAACTGTTTTTT
CAWSPQLNEKLFF
>NA|TRBJ1-2|TRBV16|many
TGTGCCAGCAGCCACTTGAGGGTCGTTAGAAAGACCTATGGCTACACCTTC
CASSHLRVVRKTYGYTF
>NA|TRBJ2-1|TRBV5-1|NA
TGCGCCAGCAGCTCCAGTGGAGGCAATGAGCAGTTCTTC
CASSSSGGNEQFF
>NA|TRBJ1-2|TRBV11-2|many
TGTGCCAGCAGCCAATCCTCAACAAGCAGAAAGACCTATGGCTACACCTTC
CASSQSSTSRKTYGYTF
>NA|TRBJ1-2|TRBV11-3|many
TGTGCCAGCAGCGGAGAGTACGATCTCGGAAAGACCTATGGCTACACCTTC
CASSGEYDLGKTYGYTF
>TRBD2|TRBJ2-5|TRBV12-3/TRBV12-4|many
TGTGCCAGCAGAGGACTAGCGGGAATAATAGAGACCCAGTACTTC
CASRGLAGIIETQYF
>NA|TRBJ1-1|TRBV4-1|many
TGCGCCAGCAGCCAAGATAGGGCCCGCCTCGAAGCTTTCTTT
CASSQDRARLEAFF
>NA|TRBJ1-1|TRBV11-3|many
TGTGCCAGCAGCTTAAGGACGAACACTGAAGCTTTCTTT
CASSLRTNTEAFF
>NA|TRBJ1-2|TRBV5-6|many
TGTGCCAGCAGCTTGAGAGCAGGGCTAGGGGGCTACACCTTC
CASSLRAGLGGYTF
>NA|TRBJ1-4|TRBV30|many
TGTGCCTGGAGCCTAGTGGAGGGGCGTTTTGAAAAACTGTTTTTT
CAWSLVEGRFEKLFF
>NA|TRBJ1-2|TRBV5-4|many
TGTGCCAGCATTACGAGCGTACCAGGAAAGACCTATGGCTACACCTTC
CASITSVPGKTYGYTF
>NA|TRBJ2-6|TRBV15|NA
TGTGCCACCAGCAGGGACTTCGAGACTGGGGCCAACGTCCTGACTTTC
CATSRDFETGANVLTF
>NA|TRBJ2-7|TRBV11-2|many
TGTGCCAGCAGCTTATCCATTGAGGACGAGCAGTACTTC
CASSLSIEDEQYF
>TRBD1|TRBJ1-5|TRBV19|many
TGTGCCAGTAGTAAAGGACAGGGTCAGCCCCAGCATTTT
CASSKGQGQPQHF
>NA|TRBJ2-5|TRBV5-1|NA
TGCGCCAGCAGCTTGTGGGCCGGTGCGGAGACCCAGTACTTC
CASSLWAGAETQYF
>NA|TRBJ1-2|TRBV6-4|NA
TGTGCCAGCAGTATGCAGAGCTCACACGGAAGGACCTATGGCTACACCTTC
CASSMQSSHGRTYGYTF
>NA|TRBJ1-5|TRBV19|many
TGTGCCAGTAGTGGCTCCGGGACACCAGATCAGCCCCAGCATTTT
CASSGSGTPDQPQHF
>NA|TRBJ2-1|TRBV12-3/TRBV12-4|NA
TGTACCAGCAGTCCACCGGGACTCTACAATGAGCAGTTCTTC
CTSSPPGLYNEQFF
>TRBD1|TRBJ2-7|TRBV6-2/TRBV6-3|many
TGTGCCAGCAGTGGCGCCAGGGGGCCACCCCTAAATTACGAGCAGTACTTC
CASSGARGPPLNYEQYF
>NA|TRBJ2-2|TRBV3-1|many
TGTGCCAGCAGCATTAACACTCCCATTTCAGGCTTGACCGGGGAGCTGTTTTTT
CASSINTPISGLTGELFF
>TRBD1|TRBJ2-7|TRBV7-2|many
TGTGCCAGCAGCTCCCGGGACAGGGCCTACGAGCAGTACTTC
CASSSRDRAYEQYF
>NA|TRBJ1-2|TRBV6-9|few
TGTGCCAGCAGTGTCTGGGGGCCTTACGGAAAGACCTATGGCTACACCTTC
CASSVWGPYGKTYGYTF
>NA|TRBJ1-1|TRBV7-2|many
TGTGCCAGCAGCTTCAAGGGAGGCACTGAAGCTTTCTTT
CASSFKGGTEAFF
>TRBD2|TRBJ2-1|TRBV6-1|once
TGTGCCAGCAGTGAAGGGGCTAGCGGTTGGAAGGAGCAGTTCTTC
CASSEGASGWKEQFF
>TRBD2|TRBJ2-1|TRBV6-4|many
TGTGCCAGCAGTGAGGCGGCGGGAGACTACAATGAGCAGTTCTTC
CASSEAAGDYNEQFF
>TRBD2|TRBJ2-7|TRBV27|many
TGTGCCAGCAGTTTATCGGCTAGCGGGAACTACGAGCAGTACTTC
CASSLSASGNYEQYF
>NA|TRBJ1-2|TRBV4-1|many
TGCGCCAGCAGCGCTTCGATGCGCCCCTATGGCTACACCTTC
CASSASMRPYGYTF
>NA|TRBJ2-1|TRBV11-2|NA
TGTGCCAGCAGCTTTCGTGGCTACCCTAACAATGAGCAGTTCTTC
CASSFRGYPNNEQFF
>NA|TRBJ2-2|TRBV3-1|few
TGTGCCAGCAGCAGACTTTCTCCCATTTCAGGCTTGACCGGGGAGCTGTTTTTT
CASSRLSPISGLTGELFF
>NA|TRBJ1-2|TRBV4-3|NA
TGCGCCAGCAGCTTTCAACAAGGACGTCGAAAGACCTATAGCAACACCTTC
CASSFQQGRRKTYSNTF
>NA|TRBJ1-2|TRBV12-3/TRBV12-4|many
TGTGCCAGCAGTATGCATAACAGCTTCCGAAAGACCTATGGCTACACCTTC
CASSMHNSFRKTYGYTF
>NA|TRBJ2-1|TRBV13|many
TGTGCCAGCAGCCTTCGCCGGCGCGGACCTATATACAATGAGCAGTTCTTC
CASSLRRRGPIYNEQFF
>NA|TRBJ1-2|TRBV5-6|many
TGTGCCAGCAGCCACGGGGCCCAAGGAGGAGGGGATGAGGGCTACACCTTC
CASSHGAQGGGDEGYTF
>NA|TRBJ2-1|TRBV5-1|many
TGCGCCAGCCACTCCATGGGTGAGCAGTTCTTC
CASHSMGEQFF
>NA|TRBJ2-7|TRBV9|many
TGTGCCAGCAGCGTGTCTTCGGGCTACGAGCAGTACTTC
CASSVSSGYEQYF
>TRBD2|TRBJ2-5|TRBV12-3/TRBV12-4|few
TGTGCCAGCAGCCCGCTAGCAGCGGGGGTACGAGAGACCCAGTACTTC
CASSPLAAGVRETQYF
>NA|TRBJ2-5|TRBV5-1|many
TGTGCCAGCAGCTTAGATCGTGGTGGGGAGACCCAGTACTTC
CASSLDRGGETQYF
>NA|TRBJ1-2|TRBV30|NA
TGTGCCTGGGGTCATGGAGGGGTTAACTATGGCTACACCTTC
CAWGHGGVNYGYTF
>NA|TRBJ1-6|TRBV7-3|many
TGTGCCAGCAGCTTTTTGTCCCCGAGGGTCCTCCACTTT
CASSFLSPRVLHF
>NA|TRBJ1-5|TRBV27|many
TGTGCCAGCAGTCCGGTTGGGACACCGAATCAGCCCCAGCATTTT
CASSPVGTPNQPQHF
>NA|TRBJ2-5|TRBV5-4|NA
TGTGCCAGCAGCTTGGCCAGTAGGACCCAAGAGGCCCAGTACTTC
CASSLASRTQEAQYF